This T cell receptor (beta chain) stems from a study of immune evolution from preneoplasia to lung adenocarcinoma. Whole-study findings and limits: Later-stage lesions seemingly showed higher T cell density and diversity than normal lung. T cell clonality was higher in KRAS-mutant than EGFR-mutant or wild-type nodules.

Profiling relied on immunoSEQ multiplex PCR, and the TCRdb table lists in-frame clones only, not all of them. The table lists several thousand clones, 80% to 85% of them singletons, with around 8.8% in the top ten. Resections took place in Japan or China from the mid-2010s to the late 2010s. Premalignant or tumor cells were enriched by macro-dissection after pathologic assessment. Germline CDR1 is SGDLS and CDR2 is YYNGEE. The CDR3 covers 15 residues. The V end was cut by 0 bases, the J end by 1 base, with 9 bases between. With regard to this clone: Its target is not known.

Source material: FFPE minimally invasive lung adenocarcinoma tissue. The chain is built from TRBV9 and TRBJ2-3; no firm D call. This receptor was taken from a donor at least 70 years old with lung adenocarcinoma. In DNA form, the CDR3 reads TGTGCCAGCAGCGTAGGACCGAGCCGCACAGATACGCAGTATTTT. This gives the protein CASSVGPSRTDTQYF.